The next 2 T cell receptor beta chains were all read from a single sample in a study of blood T cell repertoires in COVID-19. Clones were sequenced by immunoSEQ multiplex PCR, and TCRdb holds only the in-frame ones, with some missing. In the table there are more than 300,000 clones, roughly nine tenths of which are singletons. The specimen sequenced was PBMCs or T cells enriched from blood (not recorded which). The receptors shown here come from a woman aged 30 to 39 who had recovered from COVID-19.

The rearrangement uses TRBV11-2 and TRBJ2-1, with D unclear. The length of the CDR3 is 14 residues. V gave up 0 bases and J gave up 4 bases, with 7 bases separating them. Germline V gives CDR1 SGHAT, CDR2 FQNNGV. The CDR3 coding sequence is TGTGCCAGCAGCTTAGAAGCCGTTTACAATGAGCAGTTCTTC. Its translation: CASSLEAVYNEQFF. Variable domain in full (rest from reference TRBV11-2 and TRBJ2-1): EAGVAQSPRYKIIEKRQSVAFWCNPISGHATLYWYQQILGQGPKLLIQFQNNGVVDDSQLPKDRFSAERLKGVDSTLKIQPAKLEDSAVYLCASSLEAVYNEQFFGPGTRLTVL.

The gene calls are TRBV27 and TRBJ2-1; no definite D call. Germline V lookup: CDR1 MNHEY, CDR2 SMNVEV (reference sequence). V dropped 5 bases and J dropped 2 bases, with 13 bases sitting between them. The CDR3 is 15 residues long. The CDR3 loop reads CASSPQILAYNEQFF. Here the CDR3 DNA reads TGTGCCAGCAGTCCGCAGATTTTGGCCTACAATGAGCAGTTCTTC.